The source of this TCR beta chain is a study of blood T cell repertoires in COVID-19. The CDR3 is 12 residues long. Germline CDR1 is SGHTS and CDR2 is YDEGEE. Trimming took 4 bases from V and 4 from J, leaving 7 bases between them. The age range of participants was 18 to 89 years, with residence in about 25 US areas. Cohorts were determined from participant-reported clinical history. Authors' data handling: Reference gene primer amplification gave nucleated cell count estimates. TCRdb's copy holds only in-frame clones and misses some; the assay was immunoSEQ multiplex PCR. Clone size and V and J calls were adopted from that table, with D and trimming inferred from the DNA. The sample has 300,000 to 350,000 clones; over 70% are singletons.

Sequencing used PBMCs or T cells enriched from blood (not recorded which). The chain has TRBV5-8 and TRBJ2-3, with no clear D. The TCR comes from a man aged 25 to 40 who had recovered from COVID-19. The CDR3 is CASSVSPDTQYF. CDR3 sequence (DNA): TGTGCCAGCAGCGTGAGCCCAGATACGCAGTATTTT.